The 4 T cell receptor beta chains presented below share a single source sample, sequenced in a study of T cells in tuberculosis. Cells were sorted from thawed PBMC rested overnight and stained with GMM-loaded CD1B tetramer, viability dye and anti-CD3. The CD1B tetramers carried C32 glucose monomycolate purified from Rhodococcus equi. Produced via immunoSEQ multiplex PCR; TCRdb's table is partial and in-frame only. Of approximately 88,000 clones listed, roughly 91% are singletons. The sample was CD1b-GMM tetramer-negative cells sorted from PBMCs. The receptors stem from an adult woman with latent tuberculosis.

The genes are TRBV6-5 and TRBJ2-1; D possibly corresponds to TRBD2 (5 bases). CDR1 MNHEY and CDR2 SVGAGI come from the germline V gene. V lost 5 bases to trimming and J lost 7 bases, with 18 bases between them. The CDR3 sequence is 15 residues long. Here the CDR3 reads CASSRRVMTGNEQFF. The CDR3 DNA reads TGTGCCAGCAGTCGAAGGGTAATGACGGGAAATGAGCAGTTCTTC.

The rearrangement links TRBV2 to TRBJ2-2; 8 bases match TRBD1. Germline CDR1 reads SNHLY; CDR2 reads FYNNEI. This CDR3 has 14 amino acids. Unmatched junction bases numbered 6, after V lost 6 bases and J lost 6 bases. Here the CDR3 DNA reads TGTGCCAGCAGCTTGACAGGGGAGCCCGGGGAGCTGTTTTTT. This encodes CASSLTGEPGELFF.

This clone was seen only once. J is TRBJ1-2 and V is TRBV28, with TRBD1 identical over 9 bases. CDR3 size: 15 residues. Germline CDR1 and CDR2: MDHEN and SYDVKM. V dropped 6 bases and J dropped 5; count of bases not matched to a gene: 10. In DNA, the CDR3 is TGTGCCAGCAGCCTGGGGGACAGGGTGCGTTATGGCTACACCTTC. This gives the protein CASSLGDRVRYGYTF.

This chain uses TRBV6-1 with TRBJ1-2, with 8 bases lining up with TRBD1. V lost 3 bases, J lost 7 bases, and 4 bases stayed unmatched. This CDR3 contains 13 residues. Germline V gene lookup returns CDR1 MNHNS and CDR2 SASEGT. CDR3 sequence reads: CASSDPGQVGYTF. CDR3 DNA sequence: TGTGCCAGCAGTGACCCGGGACAGGTTGGCTACACCTTC.